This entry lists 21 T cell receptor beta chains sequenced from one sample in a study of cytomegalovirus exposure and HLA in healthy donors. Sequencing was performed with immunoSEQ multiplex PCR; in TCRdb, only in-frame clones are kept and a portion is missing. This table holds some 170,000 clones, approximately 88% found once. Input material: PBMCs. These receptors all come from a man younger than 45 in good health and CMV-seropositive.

The DNA of the CDR3 is TGTGCCAGCAGCGGACTAGCGGGGGACAGGACAGATACGCAGTATTTT. Its protein product is CASSGLAGDRTDTQYF. V is TRBV9 and J is TRBJ2-3, with TRBD2 matching over 12 bases. Per germline, CDR1 SGDLS and CDR2 YYNGEE. The length of the CDR3 is 16 residues. Trimming took 3 bases from V and 3 from J; bases not matched to a gene: 5.

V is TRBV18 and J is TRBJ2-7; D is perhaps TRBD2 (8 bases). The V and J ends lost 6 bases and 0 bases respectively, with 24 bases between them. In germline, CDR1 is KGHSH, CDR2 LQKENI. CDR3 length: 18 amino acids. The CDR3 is CASSRDSPSRGVSYEQYF. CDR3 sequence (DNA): TGTGCCAGCTCCCGGGACAGTCCGTCGCGGGGGGTCTCCTACGAGCAGTACTTC.

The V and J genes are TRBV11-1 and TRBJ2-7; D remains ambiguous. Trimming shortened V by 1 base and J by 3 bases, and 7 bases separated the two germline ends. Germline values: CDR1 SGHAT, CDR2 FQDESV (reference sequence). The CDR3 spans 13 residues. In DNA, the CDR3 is TGTGCCAGCAGCTTAGGGCCAGACTACGAGCAGTACTTC. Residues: CASSLGPDYEQYF.

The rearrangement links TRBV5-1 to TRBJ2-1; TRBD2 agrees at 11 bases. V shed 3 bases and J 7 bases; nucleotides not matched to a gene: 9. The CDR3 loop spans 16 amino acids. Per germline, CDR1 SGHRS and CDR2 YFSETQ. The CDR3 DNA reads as TGCGCCAGCAGCTCCGTGGCTAGCGGGGGGATAAATGAGCAGTTCTTC. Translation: CASSSVASGGINEQFF.

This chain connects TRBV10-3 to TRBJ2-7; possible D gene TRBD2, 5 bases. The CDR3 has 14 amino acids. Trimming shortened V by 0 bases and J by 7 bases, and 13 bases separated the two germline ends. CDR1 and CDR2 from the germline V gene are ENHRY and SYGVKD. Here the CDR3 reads CAISESEGMGEQYF. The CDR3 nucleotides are TGTGCCATCAGTGAGTCAGAGGGAATGGGGGAGCAGTACTTC.

CDR3 bases: TGTCCGTACACTAGCGGGATGGTCGGCAATGAGCAGTTCTTC. Translated: CPYTSGMVGNEQFF. The chain employs TRBV2 and TRBJ2-1; TRBD2 matches 10 bases. The CDR3 is made up of 14 amino acids. CDR1 is SNHLY and CDR2 is FYNNEI in the germline V gene.

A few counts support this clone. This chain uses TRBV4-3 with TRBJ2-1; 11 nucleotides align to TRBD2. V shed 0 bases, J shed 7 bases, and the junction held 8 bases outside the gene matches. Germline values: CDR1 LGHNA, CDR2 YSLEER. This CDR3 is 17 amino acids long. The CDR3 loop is CASSQDRPSGGSNEQFF. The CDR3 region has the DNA TGCGCCAGCAGCCAAGATCGGCCTAGCGGGGGGTCGAATGAGCAGTTCTTC.

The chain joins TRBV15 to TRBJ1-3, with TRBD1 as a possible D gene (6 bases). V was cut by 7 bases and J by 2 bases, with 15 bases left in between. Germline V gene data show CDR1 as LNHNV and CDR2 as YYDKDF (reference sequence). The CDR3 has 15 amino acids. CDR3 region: CATKYQGIAGNTIYF. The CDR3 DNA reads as TGTGCCACCAAATATCAGGGGATAGCTGGAAACACCATATATTTT.

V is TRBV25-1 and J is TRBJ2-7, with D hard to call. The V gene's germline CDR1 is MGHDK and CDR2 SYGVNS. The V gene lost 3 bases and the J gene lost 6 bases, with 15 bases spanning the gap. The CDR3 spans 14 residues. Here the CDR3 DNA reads TGTGCCAGCAGTGACCAGACTTCCGGCGGCGAGCAGTACTTC. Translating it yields CASSDQTSGGEQYF.

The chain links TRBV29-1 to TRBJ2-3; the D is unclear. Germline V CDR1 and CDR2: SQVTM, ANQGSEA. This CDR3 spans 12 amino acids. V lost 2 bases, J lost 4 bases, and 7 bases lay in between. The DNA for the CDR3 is TGCAGCGTTGAACCCCTCGCAGATACGCAGTATTTT. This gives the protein CSVEPLADTQYF.

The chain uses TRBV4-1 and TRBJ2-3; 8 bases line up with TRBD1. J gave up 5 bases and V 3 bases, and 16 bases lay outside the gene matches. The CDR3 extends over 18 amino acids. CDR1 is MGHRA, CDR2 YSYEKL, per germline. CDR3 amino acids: CASSQKGLGQGYVDTQYF. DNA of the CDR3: TGCGCCAGCAGCCAGAAGGGGCTAGGACAGGGCTATGTAGATACGCAGTATTTT.

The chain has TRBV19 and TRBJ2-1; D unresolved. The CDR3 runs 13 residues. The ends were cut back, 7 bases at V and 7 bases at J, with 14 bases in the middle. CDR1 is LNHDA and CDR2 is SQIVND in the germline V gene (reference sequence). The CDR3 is CASKQQIGNEQFF. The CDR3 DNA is TGTGCCAGTAAACAGCAGATTGGGAATGAGCAGTTCTTC. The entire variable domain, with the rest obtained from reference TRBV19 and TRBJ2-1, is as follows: DGGITQSPKYLFRKEGQNVTLSCEQNLNHDAMYWYRQDPGQGLRLIYYSQIVNDFQKGDIAEGYSVSREKKESFPLTVTSAQKNPTAFYLCASKQQIGNEQFFGPGTRLTVL.

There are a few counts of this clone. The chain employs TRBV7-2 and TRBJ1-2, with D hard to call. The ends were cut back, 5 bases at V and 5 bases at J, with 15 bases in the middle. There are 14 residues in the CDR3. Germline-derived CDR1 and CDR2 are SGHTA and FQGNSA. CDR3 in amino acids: CASSPHGGPYGYTF. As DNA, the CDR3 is TGTGCCAGCAGCCCTCACGGAGGCCCTTATGGCTACACCTTC.

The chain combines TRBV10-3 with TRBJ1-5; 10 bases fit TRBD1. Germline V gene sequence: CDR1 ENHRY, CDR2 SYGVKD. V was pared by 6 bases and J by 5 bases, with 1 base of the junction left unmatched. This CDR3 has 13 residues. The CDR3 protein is CAISGTGDQPQHF. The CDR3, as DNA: TGTGCCATCAGCGGGACAGGGGATCAGCCCCAGCATTTT.

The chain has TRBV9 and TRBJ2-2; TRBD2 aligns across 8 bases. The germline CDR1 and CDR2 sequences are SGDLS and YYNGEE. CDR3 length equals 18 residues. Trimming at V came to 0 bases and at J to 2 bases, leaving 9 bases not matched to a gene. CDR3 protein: CASSVAGVSGINTGELFF. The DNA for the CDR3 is TGTGCCAGCAGCGTAGCGGGGGTTAGCGGGATTAACACCGGGGAGCTGTTTTTT.

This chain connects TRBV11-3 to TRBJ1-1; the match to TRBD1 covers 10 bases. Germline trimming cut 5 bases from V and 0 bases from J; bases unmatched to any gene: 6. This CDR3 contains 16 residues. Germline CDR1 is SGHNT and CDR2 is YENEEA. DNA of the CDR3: TGTGCCAGCAGCCCCGGGACAGGGGAGATGAACACTGAAGCTTTCTTT. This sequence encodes CASSPGTGEMNTEAFF.

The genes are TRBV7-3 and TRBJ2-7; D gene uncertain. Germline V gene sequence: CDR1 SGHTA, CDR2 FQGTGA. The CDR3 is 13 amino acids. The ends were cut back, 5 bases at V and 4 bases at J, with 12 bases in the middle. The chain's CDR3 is CASSQTNEYEQYF. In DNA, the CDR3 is TGTGCCAGCAGCCAAACTAACGAATACGAGCAGTACTTC.

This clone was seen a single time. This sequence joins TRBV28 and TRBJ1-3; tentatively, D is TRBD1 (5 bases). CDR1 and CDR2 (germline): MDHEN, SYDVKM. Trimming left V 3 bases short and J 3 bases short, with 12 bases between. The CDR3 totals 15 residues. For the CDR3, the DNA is TGTGCCAGCAGTTTGTTAAGGGGTGTTGGAAACACCATATATTTT. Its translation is CASSLLRGVGNTIYF.

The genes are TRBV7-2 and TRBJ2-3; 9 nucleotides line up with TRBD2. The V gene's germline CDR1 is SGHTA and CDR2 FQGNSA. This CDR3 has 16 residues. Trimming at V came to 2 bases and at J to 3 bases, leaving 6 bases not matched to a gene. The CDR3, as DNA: TGTGCCAGCAGCTTATCGCGGGGGGGCCGGACAGATACGCAGTATTTT. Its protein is CASSLSRGGRTDTQYF. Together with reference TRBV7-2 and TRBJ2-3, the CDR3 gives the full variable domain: GAGVSQSPSNKVTEKGKDVELRCDPISGHTALYWYRQSLGQGLEFLIYFQGNSAPDKSGLPSDRFSAERTGGSVSTLTIQRTQQEDSAVYLCASSLSRGGRTDTQYFGPGTRLTVL.

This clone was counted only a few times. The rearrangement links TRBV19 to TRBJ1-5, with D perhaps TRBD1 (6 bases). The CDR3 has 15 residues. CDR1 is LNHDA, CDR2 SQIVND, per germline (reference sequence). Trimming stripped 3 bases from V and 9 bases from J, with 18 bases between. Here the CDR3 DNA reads TGTGCCAGTAGTATGTACGGGACACTGGACGGGCCCCAGCATTTT. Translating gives CASSMYGTLDGPQHF.

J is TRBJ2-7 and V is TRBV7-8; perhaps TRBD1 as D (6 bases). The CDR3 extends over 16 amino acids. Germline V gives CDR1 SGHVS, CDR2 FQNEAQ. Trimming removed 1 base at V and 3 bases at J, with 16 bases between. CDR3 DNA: TGTGCCAGCAGCTTAGTAAGACAGGACCCGTTCTACGAGCAGTACTTC. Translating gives CASSLVRQDPFYEQYF. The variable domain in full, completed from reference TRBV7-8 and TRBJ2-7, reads GAGVSQSPRYKVAKRGQDVALRCDPISGHVSLFWYQQALGQGPEFLTYFQNEAQLDKSGLPSDRFFAERPEGSVSTLKIQRTQQEDSAVYLCASSLVRQDPFYEQYFGPGTRLTVT.